This T cell receptor beta chain emerged from a study of T cell responses to AZD1222 COVID-19 vaccine. Whole-study findings and limits: Researchers took repertoire samples only after the peak T cell response had come.

Second doses were pooled across both intervals (about 4 or about 12 weeks). Clones were read by immunoSEQ multiplex PCR, and TCRdb kept only the in-frame ones, dropping some. The data show 100,000 or so clones, around nine tenths seen once. Germline V gene data show CDR1 as LGHNA and CDR2 as YSLEER. CDR3 length equals 18 residues. V lost 0 bases and J lost 6; bases outside the gene matches: 12. In the case of this clone: Its target is not known.

Sequences were derived from peripheral blood, sampled 28 days after the second AZD1222 dose. The sequence was collected from an adult who received the AZD1222 COVID-19 vaccine. This chain connects TRBV4-3 to TRBJ2-3; 10 bases are a match to TRBD2. In DNA form, the CDR3 reads TGCGCCAGCAGCCAAGATTTGCCTAGCGGGAGTACTGGGGATACGCAGTATTTT. As protein: CASSQDLPSGSTGDTQYF.